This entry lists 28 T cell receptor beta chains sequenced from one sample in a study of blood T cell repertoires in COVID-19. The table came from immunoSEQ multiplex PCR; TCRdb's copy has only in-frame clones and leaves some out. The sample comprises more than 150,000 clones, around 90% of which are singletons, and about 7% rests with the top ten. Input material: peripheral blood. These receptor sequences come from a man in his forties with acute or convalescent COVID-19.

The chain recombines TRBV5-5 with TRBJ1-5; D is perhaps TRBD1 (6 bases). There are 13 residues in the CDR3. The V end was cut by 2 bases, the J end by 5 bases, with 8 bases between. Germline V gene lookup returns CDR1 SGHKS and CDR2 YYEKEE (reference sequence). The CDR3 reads CASSLQGYQPQHF. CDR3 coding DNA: TGTGCCAGCAGCTTACAGGGTTATCAGCCCCAGCATTTT.

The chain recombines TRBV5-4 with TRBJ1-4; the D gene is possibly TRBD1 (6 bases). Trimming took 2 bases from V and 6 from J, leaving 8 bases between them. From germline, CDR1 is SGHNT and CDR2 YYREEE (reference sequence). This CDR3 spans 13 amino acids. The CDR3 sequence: CASSLNRDEKLFF. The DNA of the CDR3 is TGTGCCAGCAGCTTAAACAGGGATGAAAAACTGTTTTTT.

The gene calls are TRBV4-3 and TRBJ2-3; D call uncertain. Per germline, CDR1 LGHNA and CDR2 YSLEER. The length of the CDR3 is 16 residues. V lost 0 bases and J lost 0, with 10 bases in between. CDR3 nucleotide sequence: TGCGCCAGCAGCCAAGAGTCAGGCGTTAGCACAGATACGCAGTATTTT. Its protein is CASSQESGVSTDTQYF.

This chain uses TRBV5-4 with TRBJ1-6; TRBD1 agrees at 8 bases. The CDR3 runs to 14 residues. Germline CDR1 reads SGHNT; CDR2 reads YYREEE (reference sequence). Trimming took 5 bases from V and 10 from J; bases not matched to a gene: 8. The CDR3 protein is CASRDRGGNSPLHF. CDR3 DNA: TGTGCCAGCAGAGACAGGGGAGGGAACTCACCCCTCCACTTT.

The chain's CDR3 is CASSLGQFSNQPQHF. In DNA form, the CDR3 reads TGTGCCAGCAGCTTAGGGCAGTTTAGCAATCAGCCCCAGCATTTT. The chain combines TRBV11-2 with TRBJ1-5, with D hard to call. The V gene's germline CDR1 is SGHAT and CDR2 FQNNGV. The CDR3 covers 15 residues. Trimming removed 1 base at V and 0 bases at J, with 7 bases between.

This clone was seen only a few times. CDR3 DNA sequence: TGCGCCAGCAGCTTGGCCGGCGGCCTTACTCAGCCCCAGCATTTT. This codes for CASSLAGGLTQPQHF. The J gene is TRBJ1-5, the V gene TRBV5-1; D not resolved. The CDR3 is 15 amino acids. V was pared by 0 bases and J by 6 bases, with 13 bases between. CDR1 is SGHRS, CDR2 YFSETQ, per germline.

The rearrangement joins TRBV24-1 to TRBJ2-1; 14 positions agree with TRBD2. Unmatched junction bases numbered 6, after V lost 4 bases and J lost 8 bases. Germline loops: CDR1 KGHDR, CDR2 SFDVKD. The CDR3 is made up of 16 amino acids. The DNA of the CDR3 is TGTGCCACCAGTGACCCGGGACTAGCGGGGGTCTATGAGCAGTTCTTC. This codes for CATSDPGLAGVYEQFF.

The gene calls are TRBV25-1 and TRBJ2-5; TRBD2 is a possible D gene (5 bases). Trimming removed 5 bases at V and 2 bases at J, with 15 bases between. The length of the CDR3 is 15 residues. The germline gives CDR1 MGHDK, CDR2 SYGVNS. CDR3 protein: CASSPGNRPQETQYF. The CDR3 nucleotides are TGTGCCAGCAGTCCGGGGAATAGGCCTCAAGAGACCCAGTACTTC. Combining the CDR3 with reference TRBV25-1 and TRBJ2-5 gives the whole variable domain EADIYQTPRYLVIGTGKKITLECSQTMGHDKMYWYQQDPGMELHLIHYSYGVNSTEKGDLSSESTVSRIRTEHFPLTLESARPSHTSQYLCASSPGNRPQETQYFGPGTRLLVL.

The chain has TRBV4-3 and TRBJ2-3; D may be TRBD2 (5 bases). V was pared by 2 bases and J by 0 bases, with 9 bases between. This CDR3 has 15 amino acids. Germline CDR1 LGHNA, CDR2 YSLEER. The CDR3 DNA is TGCGCCAGCAGCCAATATACGGGGAGCACAGATACGCAGTATTTT. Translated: CASSQYTGSTDTQYF.

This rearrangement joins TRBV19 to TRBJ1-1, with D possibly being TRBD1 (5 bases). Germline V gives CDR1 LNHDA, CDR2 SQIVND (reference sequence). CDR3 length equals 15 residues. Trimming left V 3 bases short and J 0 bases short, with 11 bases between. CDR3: CASSIFRGVNTEAFF. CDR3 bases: TGTGCCAGTAGTATTTTCCGGGGGGTGAACACTGAAGCTTTCTTT.

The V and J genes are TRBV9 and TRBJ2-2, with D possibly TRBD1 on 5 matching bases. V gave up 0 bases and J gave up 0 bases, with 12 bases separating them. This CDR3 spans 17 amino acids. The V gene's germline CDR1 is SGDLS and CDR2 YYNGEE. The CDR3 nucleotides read TGTGCCAGCAGCGTAGCTCGAGACAGCGCGAACACCGGGGAGCTGTTTTTT. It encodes CASSVARDSANTGELFF.

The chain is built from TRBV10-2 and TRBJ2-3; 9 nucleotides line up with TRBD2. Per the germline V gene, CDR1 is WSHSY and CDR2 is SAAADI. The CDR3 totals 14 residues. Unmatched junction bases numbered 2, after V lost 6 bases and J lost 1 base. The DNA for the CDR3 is TGCGCCAGCAGAAAGCGGGGGGGCACAGATACGCAGTATTTT. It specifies CASRKRGGTDTQYF.

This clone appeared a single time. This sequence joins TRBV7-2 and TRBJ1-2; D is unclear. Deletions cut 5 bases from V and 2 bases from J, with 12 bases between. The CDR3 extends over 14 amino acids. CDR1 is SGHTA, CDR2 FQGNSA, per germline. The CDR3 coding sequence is TGTGCCAGCAGCCCCGGACTAGGGAACTATGGCTACACCTTC. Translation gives CASSPGLGNYGYTF.

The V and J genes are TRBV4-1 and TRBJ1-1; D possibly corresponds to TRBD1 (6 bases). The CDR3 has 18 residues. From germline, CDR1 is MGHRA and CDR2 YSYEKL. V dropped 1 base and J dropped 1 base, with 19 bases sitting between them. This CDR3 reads CASSQVGGRVFANTEAFF. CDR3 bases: TGCGCCAGCAGCCAAGTTGGGGGCAGGGTATTCGCGAACACTGAAGCTTTCTTT.

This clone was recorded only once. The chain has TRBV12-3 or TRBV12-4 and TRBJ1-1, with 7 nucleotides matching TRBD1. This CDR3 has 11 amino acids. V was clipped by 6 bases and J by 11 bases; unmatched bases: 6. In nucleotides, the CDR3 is TGTGCCAGCAGCACAGGGGCGAGGGCTTTCTTT. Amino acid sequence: CASSTGARAFF.

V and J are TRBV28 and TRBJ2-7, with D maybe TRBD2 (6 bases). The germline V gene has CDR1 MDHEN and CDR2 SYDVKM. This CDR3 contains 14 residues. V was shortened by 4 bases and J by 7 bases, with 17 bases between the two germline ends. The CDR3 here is CASSSTGAGREQYF. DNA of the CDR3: TGTGCCAGCAGTTCCACAGGCGCGGGGAGGGAGCAGTACTTC.

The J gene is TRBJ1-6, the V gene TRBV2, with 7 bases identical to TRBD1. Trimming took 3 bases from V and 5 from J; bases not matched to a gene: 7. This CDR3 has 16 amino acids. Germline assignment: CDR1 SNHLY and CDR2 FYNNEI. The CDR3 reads CASSDYTTGNNSPLHF. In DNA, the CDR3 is TGTGCCAGCAGTGATTATACGACAGGGAATAATTCACCCCTCCACTTT.

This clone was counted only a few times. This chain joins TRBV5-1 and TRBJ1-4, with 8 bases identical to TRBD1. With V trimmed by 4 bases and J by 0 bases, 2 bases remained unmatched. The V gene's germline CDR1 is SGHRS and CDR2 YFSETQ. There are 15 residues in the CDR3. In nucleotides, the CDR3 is TGCGCCAGCAGCCAACAGGGGGCAACTAATGAAAAACTGTTTTTT. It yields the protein CASSQQGATNEKLFF.

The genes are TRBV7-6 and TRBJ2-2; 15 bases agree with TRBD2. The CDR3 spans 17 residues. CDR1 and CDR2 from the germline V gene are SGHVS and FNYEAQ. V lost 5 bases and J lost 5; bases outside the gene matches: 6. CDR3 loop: CASSLGLAGGETGELFF. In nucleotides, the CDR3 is TGTGCCAGCAGCCTGGGACTAGCGGGGGGTGAAACCGGGGAGCTGTTTTTT.

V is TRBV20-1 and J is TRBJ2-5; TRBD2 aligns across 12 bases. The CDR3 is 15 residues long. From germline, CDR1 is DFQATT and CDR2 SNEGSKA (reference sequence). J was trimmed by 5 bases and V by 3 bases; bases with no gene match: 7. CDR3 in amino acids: CSASTSGGTGETQYF. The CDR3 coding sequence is TGCAGTGCTAGTACTAGCGGGGGGACGGGGGAGACCCAGTACTTC.

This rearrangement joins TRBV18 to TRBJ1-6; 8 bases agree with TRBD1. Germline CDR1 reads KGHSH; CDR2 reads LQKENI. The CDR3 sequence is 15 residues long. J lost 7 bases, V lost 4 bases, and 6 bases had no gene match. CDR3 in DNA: TGTGCCAGCTCACAAAACAGGGGGGGAAATTCACCCCTCCACTTT. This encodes CASSQNRGGNSPLHF.

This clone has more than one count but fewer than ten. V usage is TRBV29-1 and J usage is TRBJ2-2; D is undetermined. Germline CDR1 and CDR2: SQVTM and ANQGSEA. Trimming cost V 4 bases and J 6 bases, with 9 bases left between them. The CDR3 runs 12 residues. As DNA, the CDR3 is TGCAGCGTTGCTCCTCTTCCCGGGGAGCTGTTTTTT. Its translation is CSVAPLPGELFF.

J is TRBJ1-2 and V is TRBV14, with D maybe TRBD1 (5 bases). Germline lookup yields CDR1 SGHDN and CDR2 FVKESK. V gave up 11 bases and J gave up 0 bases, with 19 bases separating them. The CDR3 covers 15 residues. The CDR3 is CALIPGGDANYGYTF. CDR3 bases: TGTGCCCTTATTCCCGGGGGGGATGCTAACTATGGCTACACCTTC.

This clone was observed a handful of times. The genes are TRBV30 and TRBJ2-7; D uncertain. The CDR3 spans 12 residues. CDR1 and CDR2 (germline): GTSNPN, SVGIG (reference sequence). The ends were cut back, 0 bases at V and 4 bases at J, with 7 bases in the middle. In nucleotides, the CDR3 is TGTGCCTGGAGTGTGATCGGGTACGAGCAGTACTTC. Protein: CAWSVIGYEQYF.

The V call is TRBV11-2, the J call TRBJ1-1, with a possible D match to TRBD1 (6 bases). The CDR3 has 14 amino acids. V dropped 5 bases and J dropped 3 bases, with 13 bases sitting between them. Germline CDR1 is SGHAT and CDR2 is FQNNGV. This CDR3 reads CASSNPTGYTEAFF. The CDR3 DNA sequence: TGTGCCAGCAGCAATCCAACAGGGTACACTGAAGCTTTCTTT.

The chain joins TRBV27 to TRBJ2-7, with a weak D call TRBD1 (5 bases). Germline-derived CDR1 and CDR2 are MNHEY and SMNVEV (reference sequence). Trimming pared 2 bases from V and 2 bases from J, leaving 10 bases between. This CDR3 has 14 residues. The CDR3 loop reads CASSLRGSTYEQYF. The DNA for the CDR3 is TGTGCCAGCAGTTTAAGGGGTTCCACCTACGAGCAGTACTTC.

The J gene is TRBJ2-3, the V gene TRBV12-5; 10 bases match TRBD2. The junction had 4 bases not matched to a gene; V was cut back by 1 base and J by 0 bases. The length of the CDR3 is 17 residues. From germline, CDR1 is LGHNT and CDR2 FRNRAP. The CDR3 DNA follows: TGTGCTAGTGGTTTGGCCGGACTAGCGGTGAGCACAGATACGCAGTATTTT. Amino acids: CASGLAGLAVSTDTQYF.

In DNA, the CDR3 is TGTGCCAGCAGCCAATCACAGAGCCACACTGAAGCTTTCTTT. Translation gives CASSQSQSHTEAFF. V gene TRBV4-2 combines with J gene TRBJ1-1; D gene ambiguous. The V end was cut by 2 bases, the J end by 3 bases, with 10 bases between. CDR1 is LGHNA, CDR2 YNFKEQ, per germline. CDR3 size: 14 residues.